The 20 T cell receptor beta chains below were found in one sample sequenced in a study of post-analysis software for immune sequencing data. The authors incorporated unique molecular identifiers into the TCR beta cDNA libraries. TCRdb ran MiXCR on the PCR reads and lists one entry per CDR3 protein. The sample carries 380,000 or so distinct CDR3 sequences, 30% to 45% recorded once. Their cognate antigens are unknown. General study findings and limits: About five TRBV segments, including TRBV5-6, TRBV5-1 and TRBV20-1, were more frequent in patients than controls.

Specimen: blood. Receptors were obtained from a girl aged 10-17 years with multiple sclerosis.

The chain couples TRBV10-2 to TRBJ1-6; possibly TRBD1 for D (6 bases). CDR1 and CDR2 (germline): WSHSY, SAAADI. The V end was cut by 3 bases, the J end by 2 bases, with 11 bases between. The CDR3 has 16 residues. The CDR3 is CASSDGGIAYNSPLHF. The CDR3, as DNA: TGCGCCAGCAGTGACGGGGGCATCGCCTATAATTCACCCCTCCACTTT.

This clonotype was recorded a few times. In DNA, the CDR3 is TGCGCCAGCAGCCAAGGACTCTACGAGACCCAGTACTTC. Protein product: CASSQGLYETQYF. This chain links TRBV4-3 with TRBJ2-5; unclear D gene. Trimming shortened V by 1 base and J by 5 bases, and 8 bases separated the two germline ends. Germline V gene lookup returns CDR1 LGHNA and CDR2 YSLEER. This CDR3 is built from 13 residues.

The chain carries TRBV7-2 and TRBJ2-1, with 7 positions matching TRBD2. From germline, CDR1 is SGHTA and CDR2 FQGNSA. This CDR3 has 18 residues. With 5 bases clipped from V and 0 bases from J, the junction kept 13 bases outside the gene matches. The chain's CDR3 is CASSARAPSGFSYNEQFF. For the CDR3, the DNA is TGTGCCAGCAGCGCTCGCGCTCCTAGCGGTTTCTCCTACAATGAGCAGTTCTTC. The full variable domain, with the rest looked up from reference TRBV7-2 and TRBJ2-1, is GAGVSQSPSNKVTEKGKDVELRCDPISGHTALYWYRQSLGQGLEFLIYFQGNSAPDKSGLPSDRFSAERTGGSVSTLTIQRTQQEDSAVYLCASSARAPSGFSYNEQFFGPGTRLTVL.

The chain carries TRBV14 and TRBJ1-1, with a tentative D call TRBD1 (5 bases). The CDR3 extends over 16 amino acids. The V end was cut by 2 bases, the J end by 5 bases, with 18 bases between. The V gene's germline CDR1 is SGHDN and CDR2 FVKESK. CDR3 in amino acids: CASSQSGRLLGTEAFF. The CDR3 DNA reads as TGTGCCAGCAGCCAATCGGGACGACTTTTGGGGACTGAAGCTTTCTTT.

The rearrangement links TRBV15 to TRBJ2-7, with D tentatively TRBD1 (6 bases). The V gene's germline CDR1 is LNHNV and CDR2 YYDKDF (reference sequence). The CDR3 totals 15 residues. The V end lost 1 base, the J end lost 2 bases, and 12 bases lay between the germline ends. This chain's CDR3 is CATSRGPRGTYEQYF. The CDR3 nucleotides are TGTGCCACCAGCAGAGGGCCTAGGGGGACCTACGAGCAGTACTTC.

Worth noting for this clonotype: A much larger clone differs from this one at a single base, so this may be a read error. The genes are TRBV3-1 and TRBJ1-2; 9 bases align to TRBD1. CDR1 LGHDT and CDR2 YNNKEL come from the germline V gene (reference sequence). This CDR3 region has 15 residues. Here the CDR3 reads CANSQGTGGGGGYTF. CDR3 DNA sequence: TGTGCCAACAGCCAAGGAACAGGGGGCGGCGGCGGCTACACCTTC. The full variable domain, completed using reference TRBV3-1 and TRBJ1-2, is DTAVSQTPKYLVTQMGNDKSIKCEQNLGHDTMYWYKQDSKKFLKIMFSYNNKELIINETVPNRFSPKSPDKAHLNLHINSLELGDSAVYFCANSQGTGGGGGYTFGSGTRLTVV.

This clonotype was counted only a few times. The CDR3 here is CASSFGDALLFF. The CDR3 bases are TGTGCCAGCAGTTTCGGGGACGCCCTTTTGTTCTTC. The chain joins TRBV12-3 or TRBV12-4 to TRBJ2-1; either TRBD1 or TRBD2 may fit D (5 bases each). The CDR3 has 12 amino acids. Trimming cost V 3 bases and J 15 bases, with 15 bases left between them.

The chain couples TRBV5-4 to TRBJ2-5; TRBD2 matches at 15 bases. Germline assignment: CDR1 SGHNT and CDR2 YYREEE (reference sequence). With V trimmed by 5 bases and J by 4 bases, 9 bases remained unmatched. CDR3 length equals 17 residues. The CDR3 coding sequence is TGTGCCAGCAGTTCCGGACTAGCGGGGGGGCCTGGAGAGACCCAGTACTTC. Its translation is CASSSGLAGGPGETQYF.

V and J are TRBV20-1 and TRBJ2-1; 8 nucleotides align to TRBD1. The CDR3 runs 15 residues. V gave up 4 bases and J gave up 8 bases; unmatched junction bases: 13. Per germline, CDR1 DFQATT and CDR2 SNEGSKA (reference sequence). CDR3 nucleotides: TGCAGTGCTATTGATTCGGCAGGGGGCCTGTATGAGCAGTTCTTC. Protein product: CSAIDSAGGLYEQFF.

The rearrangement joins TRBV5-1 to TRBJ1-1, with TRBD1 as a possible D gene (6 bases). Germline V gene data show CDR1 as SGHRS and CDR2 as YFSETQ. Trimming removed 3 bases at V and 5 bases at J, with 17 bases between. CDR3 size: 15 residues. The CDR3 DNA sequence: TGCGCCAGCAGCTCGAGGACAGACTCCAGTACTGAAGCTTTCTTT. It translates to CASSSRTDSSTEAFF.

The chain links TRBV5-1 to TRBJ1-5, with a possible D match to TRBD1 (6 bases). CDR3 length: 14 residues. Between the trimmed V and J ends, which lost 0 bases and 4 bases, there was a span of 8 bases. Germline V gene sequence: CDR1 SGHRS, CDR2 YFSETQ. The CDR3 sequence is CASSLAGENQPQHF. CDR3 nucleotide sequence: TGCGCCAGCAGCTTGGCAGGGGAGAATCAGCCCCAGCATTTT.

CDR3 in amino acids: CSARSPDYNSPLHF. The DNA of the CDR3 is TGCAGTGCTAGGTCACCGGACTATAATTCACCCCTCCACTTT. V and J are TRBV20-1 and TRBJ1-6; no definite D call. Germline CDR1 is DFQATT and CDR2 is SNEGSKA (reference sequence). The V and J ends lost 3 bases and 3 bases respectively, with 9 bases between them. This CDR3 region has 14 residues.

This chain's CDR3 is CASSLGDFYEQYF. As DNA, the CDR3 is TGCGCCAGCAGCTTAGGGGATTTCTACGAGCAGTACTTC. The chain links TRBV5-1 to TRBJ2-4, with D possibly TRBD1 on 5 matching bases. Gene TRBJ2-7 matches the end of the DNA better, so the J call may be wrong. Germline lookup yields CDR1 SGHRS and CDR2 YFSETQ. This CDR3 comprises 13 residues.

The genes are TRBV13 and TRBJ2-1; TRBD2 matches 16 bases. Germline V gene sequence: CDR1 PRHDT, CDR2 FYEKMQ (reference sequence). This CDR3 has 19 residues. Trimming took 4 bases from V and 7 from J; bases not matched to a gene: 13. CDR3 in amino acids: CASSWPGLAGGPIRNEQFF. In DNA, the CDR3 is TGTGCCAGCAGCTGGCCGGGACTAGCGGGGGGGCCCATTAGGAATGAGCAGTTCTTC.

The V gene is TRBV5-6, the J gene TRBJ2-7; D is tentatively TRBD1 or TRBD2 (5 bases each). The CDR3 has 16 residues. Per the germline V gene, CDR1 is SGHDT and CDR2 is YYEEEE. Trimming pared 2 bases from V and 1 base from J, leaving 16 bases between. The CDR3 DNA follows: TGTGCCAGCAGCTTACCCGGGGACCCCCTTTCCTACGAGCAGTACTTC. Translated: CASSLPGDPLSYEQYF. Full variable domain (remainder filled in from reference TRBV5-6 and TRBJ2-7): DAGVTQSPTHLIKTRGQQVTLRCSPKSGHDTVSWYQQALGQGPQFIFQYYEEEERQRGNFPDRFSGHQFPNYSSELNVNALLLGDSALYLCASSLPGDPLSYEQYFGPGTRLTVT.

V is TRBV5-1 and J is TRBJ1-4; 7 bases match TRBD1. In germline, CDR1 is SGHRS, CDR2 YFSETQ. The V gene end was trimmed by 4 bases and the J gene end by 1 base; junction bases not matched to a gene: 13. The CDR3 has 18 amino acids. CDR3 bases: TGCGCCAGCAGCCGCCAGGGGGTCTCTGAACGAACTAATGAAAAACTGTTTTTT. It yields the protein CASSRQGVSERTNEKLFF.

The gene calls are TRBV3-1 and TRBJ2-7, with 8 bases fitting TRBD2. V trimming: 1 base; J trimming: 2 bases; junction bases outside the gene matches: 7. Germline CDR1 is LGHDT and CDR2 is YNNKEL (reference sequence). The CDR3 runs to 16 residues. The CDR3: CASSQGRLGGAYEQYF. The CDR3 DNA follows: TGTGCCAGCAGCCAAGGGAGGCTCGGGGGGGCCTACGAGCAGTACTTC.

In this sample, this clonotype turned up many times. The chain is built from TRBV7-2 and TRBJ2-1; 11 nucleotides agree with TRBD2. Germline lookup yields CDR1 SGHTA and CDR2 FQGNSA. The length of the CDR3 is 15 residues. V trimming: 5 bases; J trimming: 3 bases; junction bases outside the gene matches: 3. CDR3: CASSALAGGYNEQFF. The CDR3 DNA reads TGTGCCAGCAGCGCGCTAGCGGGGGGCTACAATGAGCAGTTCTTC.

The chain recombines TRBV27 with TRBJ1-5; D is unresolved. The ends were cut back, 3 bases at V and 1 base at J, with 4 bases in the middle. The CDR3 totals 13 residues. Germline values: CDR1 MNHEY, CDR2 SMNVEV (reference sequence). This chain's CDR3 is CASSFKSNQPQHF. The CDR3 bases are TGTGCCAGCAGTTTTAAAAGCAATCAGCCCCAGCATTTT.

This clonotype was observed a handful of times. The J gene is TRBJ2-7, the V gene TRBV10-1; 11 nucleotides agree with TRBD1. The V segment lost 2 bases and the J segment 4 bases; nucleotides outside the gene matches: 4. The CDR3 consists of 15 residues. Germline values: CDR1 WNHNN, CDR2 SYGVQD (reference sequence). CDR3 residues: CASSEGQGARYEQYF. The CDR3 coding sequence is TGCGCCAGCAGTGAGGGACAGGGGGCAAGGTACGAGCAGTACTTC.